The 24 T cell receptor beta chains given below trace back to one sample, sequenced in a study of regulatory T cells in long-lasting Graves disease (dated by TCRdb to about 2021). Libraries were constructed by multiplex PCR. TCRdb names Illumina HiSeq 4000 as the instrument used. CDR3 regions were amplified by Arm-PCR with iRepertoire HTBI primers to construct TCR beta libraries. TCRdb handled the public reads itself, with Q25 trimming in fastp and clone calling in MiXCR, and kept productive beta chains. CDR3 protein sequences are deduplicated, and each keeps its most common genes and DNA. Counted in this sample were roughly 500,000 distinct CDR3 sequences; approximately 13% of them appeared once. Roughly 10% of the sample is taken by the ten largest. The time point label corresponds to: newly diagnosed GD, antithyroid drugs for less than 3 months. For both TCR sequencing and RNA sequencing, RNA was extracted from PBMCs using TRIzol.

The sample was also reused in another study, on T cells in Graves' hyperthyroidism and ophthalmopathy.

Sequencing was performed on peripheral blood mononuclear cells (PBMCs), taken at new diagnosis, from a patient treated with antithyroid drugs. The receptors shown here come from a man aged 30 to 45 with Graves disease. Donor details come from another sample of the same person, matched by shared clones.

Comments on this clonotype: Mismatch with germline at one junction end may stem from a read error. This sequence joins TRBV28 and TRBJ2-6; D is perhaps TRBD1 (6 bases). Germline loops: CDR1 MDHEN, CDR2 SYDVKM. This CDR3 has 18 residues. The CDR3 here is CASTTGLGPLSGANILTF. In DNA, the CDR3 is TGTGCCAGCACCACAGGGTTGGGTCCCCTCTCTGGGGCCAACATCCTGACTTTC.

The sample holds many counts of this clonotype. The chain combines TRBV29-1 with TRBJ2-7, with 7 bases identical to TRBD1. Germline V gives CDR1 SQVTM, CDR2 ANQGSEA. The CDR3 loop spans 13 amino acids. The ends lost 5 bases at V and 2 bases at J; junction bases unmatched: 6. Written as DNA, the CDR3 is TGCAGCGTTCCAGGGACAGAGGCCTACGAGCAGTACTTC. Protein sequence: CSVPGTEAYEQYF.

V usage is TRBV19 and J usage is TRBJ2-1; no clear D. This CDR3 comprises 15 residues. Trimming stripped 6 bases from V and 4 bases from J, with 16 bases between. In germline, CDR1 is LNHDA, CDR2 SQIVND (reference sequence). The CDR3 DNA sequence: TGTGCCAGTAGCCATGCGGCGTCACCGTACAATGAGCAGTTCTTC. The encoded protein is CASSHAASPYNEQFF.

This clonotype was counted many times. This chain joins TRBV10-3 and TRBJ2-2; D gene unclear. CDR1 ENHRY and CDR2 SYGVKD come from the germline V gene. The length of the CDR3 is 15 residues. V lost 2 bases and J lost 4, with 11 bases in between. The CDR3 DNA reads TGTGCCATCAGTGAGCTAACTGCCCCCACCGGGGAGCTGTTTTTT. Translation gives CAISELTAPTGELFF.

This clonotype was counted many times. V usage is TRBV5-1 and J usage is TRBJ2-5; D is uncertain. There are 14 residues in the CDR3. The germline gives CDR1 SGHRS, CDR2 YFSETQ. Trimming took off 0 bases at V and 0 bases at J, with 6 bases between the two ends. The CDR3 loop is CASSLGLDQETQYF. As DNA, the CDR3 is TGCGCCAGCAGCTTGGGACTGGACCAAGAGACCCAGTACTTC.

This clonotype appeared many times. The V gene is TRBV7-2, the J gene TRBJ2-7; D ambiguous. Germline CDR1 reads SGHTA; CDR2 reads FQGNSA. V shed 0 bases and J shed 7 bases, with 19 bases lying between them. The CDR3 length is 16 residues. The CDR3 reads CASSLASAAAAMEQYF. In DNA form, the CDR3 reads TGTGCCAGCAGCTTAGCGTCTGCGGCCGCCGCAATGGAGCAGTACTTC.

The sample holds a few counts of this clonotype. The rearrangement joins TRBV29-1 to TRBJ2-3, with 11 bases that match TRBD2. V dropped 3 bases and J dropped 9; count of bases not matched to a gene: 11. The CDR3 runs 15 residues. The germline CDR1 and CDR2 sequences are SQVTM and ANQGSEA. This CDR3 reads CSVERLAGGPGTQYF. CDR3 sequence (DNA): TGCAGCGTTGAGAGGCTAGCGGGAGGCCCAGGGACGCAGTATTTT.

This clonotype was found a few times. The chain employs TRBV13 and TRBJ1-2; the D gene is possibly TRBD1 (6 bases). Trimming shortened V by 2 bases and J by 8 bases, and 12 bases separated the two germline ends. The CDR3 length is 13 residues. Germline V CDR1 and CDR2: PRHDT, FYEKMQ (reference sequence). The CDR3 DNA sequence: TGTGCCAGCAGCTTAATCAGGGGAGGAGGCTACACCTTC. It encodes CASSLIRGGGYTF.

The rearrangement links TRBV6-1 to TRBJ2-1, with 8 positions matching TRBD2. V lost 4 bases to trimming and J lost 4 bases; unmatched junction nucleotides: 6. Germline CDR1 reads MNHNS; CDR2 reads SASEGT. CDR3 size: 15 residues. The CDR3 loop reads CASSGTSRSYNEQFF. CDR3 bases: TGTGCCAGCAGTGGGACTAGCAGGAGTTACAATGAGCAGTTCTTC.

CDR3 DNA sequence: TGTGCCAGCAGTTTGACACCGAACACCGGGGAGCTGTTTTTT. This sequence encodes CASSLTPNTGELFF. V is TRBV27 and J is TRBJ2-2, with unresolved D. The CDR3 is made up of 14 amino acids. V lost 3 bases, J lost 0 bases, and 5 bases lay in between. Germline CDR1 is MNHEY and CDR2 is SMNVEV (reference sequence).

This clonotype was found many times. The rearrangement joins TRBV12-3 or TRBV12-4 to TRBJ2-4; D is possibly TRBD1 or TRBD2 (5 bases each). The CDR3 spans 12 residues. The V gene lost 8 bases and the J gene lost 1 base, with 6 bases spanning the gap. In DNA form, the CDR3 reads TGTGCCAGCGAGGGGGCCAAAAACATTCAGTACTTC. The encoded protein is CASEGAKNIQYF.

This chain joins TRBV19 and TRBJ1-4, with D tentatively TRBD1 (5 bases). The CDR3 totals 14 residues. With 3 bases removed from V and 8 bases from J, the gap between germline ends came to 13 bases. CDR1 is LNHDA and CDR2 is SQIVND in the germline V gene (reference sequence). The CDR3 is CASSIGARGEKLFF. CDR3 sequence (DNA): TGTGCCAGTAGTATTGGGGCCCGAGGGGAAAAACTGTTTTTT.

On this clonotype itself: The junction shows a germline mismatch at one end, possibly a read error. The chain carries TRBV12-3 or TRBV12-4 and TRBJ1-1; D might be TRBD1 (5 bases). This CDR3 has 13 amino acids. In nucleotides, the CDR3 is TGTACCAGCAGCCAATATACCCGGAGGGGAGCTTTCTTT. As protein: CTSSQYTRRGAFF.

This clonotype has ten or more counts. The rearrangement uses TRBV27 and TRBJ2-1; possibly TRBD2 for D (5 bases). The J call is uncertain, as TRBJ2-5 better fits the DNA end. CDR1 MNHEY and CDR2 SMNVEV come from the germline V gene (reference sequence). The length of the CDR3 is 14 residues. The CDR3 reads CASSFSGIGETQYF. CDR3 DNA sequence: TGTGCCAGCAGTTTTTCGGGAATAGGGGAGACCCAGTACTTC.

This clonotype was seen at least ten times. The rearrangement uses TRBV2 and TRBJ2-1; D not certain. V was cut by 2 bases and J by 0 bases, with 11 bases left in between. This CDR3 spans 16 amino acids. Germline assignment: CDR1 SNHLY and CDR2 FYNNEI. The CDR3 DNA follows: TGTGCCAGCAGTGAAATAGGACGGAGCTCCTACAATGAGCAGTTCTTC. The encoded protein is CASSEIGRSSYNEQFF.

Regarding this clonotype: Germline is not matched at one junction end, which may reflect a read error. The chain carries TRBV6-1 and TRBJ1-5; unclear D gene. Germline V CDR1 and CDR2: MNHNS, SASEGT. This CDR3 contains 16 residues. CDR3 coding DNA: TGTGCCAGCAGGTTTCGACGGGTCAATAGCAATCAGCCCCGGCATTTT. This translates into CASRFRRVNSNQPRHF.

This clonotype appeared many times. This rearrangement joins TRBV18 to TRBJ1-2; D is possibly TRBD1 (5 bases). The CDR3 spans 14 residues. CDR1 is KGHSH and CDR2 is LQKENI in the germline V gene. V was cut by 3 bases and J by 6 bases, with 14 bases left in between. The CDR3 sequence is CASSPAGSRNGYTF. CDR3 nucleotide sequence: TGTGCCAGCTCACCGGCAGGGAGCCGGAATGGCTACACCTTC. The variable domain in full, with the rest retrieved from reference TRBV18 and TRBJ1-2, is NAGVMQNPRHLVRRRGQEARLRCSPMKGHSHVYWYRQLPEEGLKFMVYLQKENIIDESGMPKERFSAEFPKEGPSILRIQQVVRGDSAAYFCASSPAGSRNGYTFGSGTRLTVV.

The V call is TRBV4-2, the J call TRBJ1-3; D remains unclear. CDR1 and CDR2 from the germline V gene are LGHNA and YNFKEQ. Between the trimmed V and J ends, which lost 1 base and 0 bases, there was a span of 19 bases. The CDR3 spans 19 residues. The CDR3 here is CASSQVSIGRLLSGNTIYF. CDR3 coding DNA: TGTGCCAGCAGCCAAGTATCCATCGGCAGGCTGCTCTCTGGAAACACCATATATTTT.

Ten or more counts support this clonotype. The J gene is TRBJ1-3, the V gene TRBV19; D possibly corresponds to TRBD1 (5 bases). This CDR3 is built from 17 residues. Germline CDR1 and CDR2: LNHDA and SQIVND (reference sequence). V lost 2 bases to trimming and J lost 0 bases, with 14 bases between them. Written as DNA, the CDR3 is TGTGCCAGTAGTATAACTGCGGGACGGAGCTCTGGAAACACCATATATTTT. It specifies CASSITAGRSSGNTIYF.

This clonotype has at least ten counts. In DNA form, the CDR3 reads TGTGCCAGCAGTGGGGGGGGGACAGTCCACAATGAGCAGTTCTTC. Translated: CASSGGGTVHNEQFF. This chain uses TRBV12-3 or TRBV12-4 with TRBJ2-1; D possibly uses TRBD1 or TRBD2 (7 bases each). Between the trimmed V and J ends, which lost 5 bases and 5 bases, there was a span of 16 bases. This CDR3 comprises 15 residues.

This clonotype was observed at least ten times. A junction boundary mismatches the germline segment, possibly from a read error. The V and J genes are TRBV5-1 and TRBJ2-1, with D possibly matching TRBD2 (5 bases). The CDR3 consists of 15 residues. Germline V gives CDR1 SGHRS, CDR2 YFSETQ. The CDR3 sequence: CASSFSASSYNEQFF. The CDR3 nucleotides are TGTGCCAGCAGCTTTAGCGCTAGCTCCTACAATGAGCAGTTCTTC.

J is TRBJ1-6 and V is TRBV12-5; perhaps TRBD1 as D (5 bases). The germline gives CDR1 LGHNT, CDR2 FRNRAP. V was shortened by 1 base and J by 10 bases, with 14 bases between the two germline ends. This CDR3 is built from 15 residues. In DNA, the CDR3 is TGTGCTAGTGGTTTGGACTTAGACAGCGGGTCACCCCTCCACTTT. This encodes CASGLDLDSGSPLHF.

The J gene is TRBJ2-1, the V gene TRBV19; either TRBD1 or TRBD2 may fit D (5 bases each). Deletions cut 5 bases from V and 7 bases from J, with 21 bases between. The length of the CDR3 is 16 residues. CDR1 LNHDA and CDR2 SQIVND come from the germline V gene (reference sequence). The CDR3 loop is CASSAPGLSPFNEQFF. The DNA for the CDR3 is TGTGCCAGTAGTGCCCCGGGGCTCTCCCCCTTTAATGAGCAGTTCTTC.

Ten or more counts support this clonotype. The chain couples TRBV12-3 or TRBV12-4 to TRBJ1-2, with 8 bases fitting TRBD1. CDR3 length equals 16 residues. V dropped 0 bases and J dropped 6; count of bases not matched to a gene: 9. In DNA, the CDR3 is TGTGCCAGCAGTTTAGCCGCCCCCCACAGGGGGAATGGCTACACCTTC. This sequence encodes CASSLAAPHRGNGYTF.